The TCR beta chain described here comes from a study of Ad26.COV2.S vaccination and SARS-CoV-2 variants (dated by TCRdb to about 2021). General notes on the study: Donors in the vaccine arm were drawn from COV1001, a multicentre, randomized, double-blind, placebo-controlled phase I-IIa trial testing Ad26.COV2.S in healthy adults. Ad26.COV2.S was given intramuscularly at 5x10^10 or 1x10^11 viral particles, as a single shot or as two shots 56 days apart. The specificity and breadth of SARS-CoV-2-reactive T cell receptors after Ad26.COV2.S vaccination were assessed by TCRbeta repertoire sequencing. The TCR-sequenced set comprised about 32 samples: approximately 19 Ad26.COV2.S vaccine recipients, 5 placebo recipients and 8 SARS-CoV-2 convalescent individuals. Trial participants were randomized into five groups of five, in which low-dose or high-dose Ad26.COV2.S was given once or twice, or placebo was given on both occasions. Blinding of investigators to trial group allocation was maintained during experiments and outcome assessment. What the work shows at the level of the full study, not this receptor alone: It was noted by the authors that total T cell responses may have been underestimated by the TCR breadth and depth analyses. Non-spike TCR breadth was comparable between vaccine and placebo recipients, consistent with the vaccine containing only spike. Substantial breadth of spike-specific CD8+ and CD4+ T cell responses was reported after vaccination. The study lacked the statistical power to compare responses across vaccine doses or regimens. Spike-specific TCR breadth was higher in Ad26.COV2.S recipients than in placebo recipients (P = 0.0014).

This sample's treatment or condition label indicates: some 20 received Ad26.COV2.S at low or high dose, single or two shots; about 5 received placebo; per-sample allocation not given. For vaccine and placebo recipients, repertoires were sequenced using samples collected on day 63 after the first injection. Cohort 1b enrolled some 25 adults aged 18-55 years at a single site in Boston, USA, between 29 July and 7 August 2020. As a vaccine, Ad26.COV2.S was a replication-incompetent adenovirus type 26 vector that expressed a prefusion-stabilized SARS-CoV-2 spike protein derived from the original Wuhan strain. A remark on this clone: Its antigen is not yet known. Within one base of it there is no much larger clone, and no base qualities were kept.

The CDR3, cysteine through phenylalanine, is 14 amino acids long. This entry keeps only the CDR3 DNA: 42 bases, framed from base 1. As encoded in the germline V gene, CDR1 is SGHTA while CDR2 is FQGNSA. A distance of 14 bases separates the germline ends of V and J, which lose 5 bases and 4 bases respectively. The immunoSEQ Assay was used to sequence TCRbeta CDR3 regions. After extraction, genomic DNA underwent amplification by bias-controlled multiplex PCR, followed by high-throughput sequencing. The published analysis was carried out like this. Collapsing and filtering of sequences were performed to quantify the absolute abundance of each unique TCRbeta CDR3 region. T cell fraction was estimated by normalizing TCRbeta template counts to usable DNA, with usable DNA measured through amplification of reference genes found in all nucleated cells. Repertoire TCRs were annotated as SARS-CoV-2-specific by exact matching of V gene, CDR3 amino acid sequence and J gene to a known reactive TCR set. The reference SARS-CoV-2 TCR set was obtained from MIRA and was filtered for enrichment in COVID-19-positive ImmuneCODE repertoires, whereby public or cross-reactive TCRs were removed. Using the MIRA antigens, annotated TCRs were further analysed by specific ORF or by position within an ORF. Breadth was defined as the number of annotated unique rearrangements divided by the total number of unique productive rearrangements, and depth was defined as the summed frequency of the annotated unique rearrangements. TCR breadth was compared between groups using two-sided Wilcoxon rank-sum tests. Here the immuneACCESS table is served through TCRdb, limited to in-frame sequences with V and J called. Missing clones are a known gap in these copies; in checked studies unresolved V genes cover under half, and the rest lacks a known reason. Clone size and the V and J calls come from that table; the DNA yielded D and trimming. The sample yields some 290,000 clones; more than 70% were counted once. The top ten clonotypes cover less than 2% of the sample.

The rearranged chain carries TRBV7-2 and TRBJ2-5, and perhaps TRBD1 as D gene, on 5 matching bases. This clonotype originated in a person between 18 and 65 years old who received the Ad26.COV2.S COVID-19 vaccine or a placebo. This material consisted of peripheral blood, taken in a trial of Ad26.COV2.S vaccine versus placebo. The DNA reads as follows: TGTGCCAGCAGCCCTGCAGGGTTGGGAGAGACCCAGTACTTC. Its protein reads: CASSPAGLGETQYF.